Below, 12 T cell receptor beta chains from the same sample are listed, as sequenced in a study of T cell responses to AZD1222 COVID-19 vaccine. Sequencing was performed with immunoSEQ multiplex PCR; in TCRdb, only in-frame clones are kept and a portion is missing. In the table there are roughly 120,000 clones, roughly 94% of which are singletons. The sample in question was peripheral blood, obtained on day 0 of AZD1222 vaccination. These TCRs come from an adult in good health.

This rearrangement joins TRBV6-5 to TRBJ2-7; 11 bases match TRBD2. With 2 bases clipped from V and 3 bases from J, the junction kept 6 bases outside the gene matches. CDR3 length equals 16 residues. In germline, CDR1 is MNHEY, CDR2 SVGAGI. The CDR3 nucleotides are TGTGCCAGCAGTTACAGAGGGACTAGCGGTTACTACGAGCAGTACTTC. Its protein product is CASSYRGTSGYYEQYF.

The J gene is TRBJ1-1, the V gene TRBV9, with D hard to call. The CDR3 runs 12 residues. Germline V lookup: CDR1 SGDLS, CDR2 YYNGEE. The ends were cut back, 3 bases at V and 5 bases at J, with 8 bases in the middle. The CDR3 nucleotides read TGTGCCAGCAGCGGGCGCGAGACTGAAGCTTTCTTT. Translating it yields CASSGRETEAFF.

CDR3 bases: TGTGCCAGCAGCTACAGGGTAGGAAGCTCCTACGAGCAGTACTTC. It codes for CASSYRVGSSYEQYF. This chain connects TRBV5-6 to TRBJ2-7, with D maybe TRBD1 (6 bases). V was clipped by 3 bases and J by 0 bases, with 13 bases between them. The germline gives CDR1 SGHDT, CDR2 YYEEEE. CDR3 length: 15 amino acids. The variable domain in full, completed from reference TRBV5-6 and TRBJ2-7, reads DAGVTQSPTHLIKTRGQQVTLRCSPKSGHDTVSWYQQALGQGPQFIFQYYEEEERQRGNFPDRFSGHQFPNYSSELNVNALLLGDSALYLCASSYRVGSSYEQYFGPGTRLTVT.

CDR3 DNA sequence: TGTGCCAGCAGCTTAGGACTTCTCTCCACAGATACGCAGTATTTT. Translating it yields CASSLGLLSTDTQYF. The genes are TRBV11-2 and TRBJ2-3; D uncertain. The germline V gene encodes CDR1 SGHAT and CDR2 FQNNGV. V was clipped by 1 base and J by 2 bases, with 10 bases between them. This CDR3 has 15 residues.

The chain combines TRBV18 with TRBJ2-7; maybe TRBD2 (5 bases). V lost 5 bases to trimming and J lost 1 base, with 9 bases between them. Germline values: CDR1 KGHSH, CDR2 LQKENI. The CDR3 has 13 residues. The CDR3 is CASSYRGSYEQYF. In nucleotides, the CDR3 is TGTGCCAGCTCATATCGAGGGTCCTACGAGCAGTACTTC.

The chain is built from TRBV19 and TRBJ2-7; 11 nucleotides match TRBD2. CDR1 is LNHDA, CDR2 SQIVND, per germline (reference sequence). V lost 4 bases, J lost 2 bases, and 4 bases stayed unmatched. The CDR3 is 15 residues long. CDR3: CASSNLAGGPYEQYF. The CDR3, as DNA: TGTGCCAGTAGTAACTTAGCGGGAGGGCCCTACGAGCAGTACTTC.

The chain is built from TRBV30 and TRBJ1-5; D remains unclear. The CDR3 totals 13 residues. CDR1 GTSNPN and CDR2 SVGIG come from the germline V gene (reference sequence). The V end was cut by 3 bases, the J end by 0 bases, with 6 bases between. The CDR3 DNA is TGTGCCTGGAGCAACAGTAGCAATCAGCCCCAGCATTTT. This codes for CAWSNSSNQPQHF.

The chain has TRBV6-5 and TRBJ2-3, with TRBD2 identical over 8 bases. Germline CDR1 is MNHEY and CDR2 is SVGAGI. CDR3 length equals 15 residues. J lost 5 bases, V lost 1 base, and 5 bases had no gene match. The CDR3 DNA reads as TGTGCCAGCAGTTACTACGCCGGGAGGGTAGATACGCAGTATTTT. Residues: CASSYYAGRVDTQYF.

The chain links TRBV11-2 to TRBJ2-1, with 8 bases identical to TRBD2. Germline V gene data show CDR1 as SGHAT and CDR2 as FQNNGV. The CDR3 is 15 residues long. After removal of 1 base from V and 2 bases from J, the junction contained 1 base not matched to a gene. CDR3 bases: TGTGCCAGCAGCTTAGCGGGAGGGCCCTACAATGAGCAGTTCTTC. This codes for CASSLAGGPYNEQFF.

The chain carries TRBV14 and TRBJ2-3; 12 nucleotides match TRBD2. Unmatched junction bases numbered 1, after V lost 4 bases and J lost 2 bases. Germline V gene sequence: CDR1 SGHDN, CDR2 FVKESK. The length of the CDR3 is 15 residues. CDR3 in amino acids: CASSPSGRVTDTQYF. The CDR3 nucleotides read TGTGCCAGCAGCCCTAGCGGGAGGGTCACAGATACGCAGTATTTT.

The chain couples TRBV10-1 to TRBJ2-3, with D perhaps TRBD2 (5 bases). Deletions cut 9 bases from V and 1 base from J, with 14 bases between. This CDR3 comprises 14 residues. Looked up from germline, CDR1 is WNHNN and CDR2 is SYGVQD (reference sequence). The CDR3 loop reads CARTLEVRTDTQYF. Here the CDR3 DNA reads TGCGCCAGGACACTAGAGGTACGCACAGATACGCAGTATTTT.

This chain joins TRBV5-4 and TRBJ2-1, with 8 nucleotides matching TRBD1. There are 16 residues in the CDR3. Germline V lookup: CDR1 SGHNT, CDR2 YYREEE (reference sequence). V lost 4 bases, J lost 3 bases, and 9 bases stayed unmatched. CDR3 nucleotides: TGTGCCAGCAGCCCGTCACCGGGACAGGACTACAATGAGCAGTTCTTC. It specifies CASSPSPGQDYNEQFF.